Listed below are T cell receptor beta chains from one sample, sequenced in a study of blood T cell repertoires in COVID-19. Some clones are missing from TCRdb's copy, which holds only in-frame ones; the method was immunoSEQ multiplex PCR. The sample carries 75,000 or so clones, roughly 85% recorded once. Material: peripheral blood. Source of these receptors: a woman older than 75 with acute or convalescent COVID-19. The CDR3 runs from the conserved cysteine through the conserved F or W. A D gene is named only where the DNA matches it firmly. The listing skips clone size in some rows; elsewhere it reads once, few, many or a size class.

v_call,j_call,clone_size,d_call,cdr3_aa,cdr3_nt
TRBV18,TRBJ1-1,-,-,CASSRDMNTEAFF,TGTGCCAGCTCCCGGGACATGAACACTGAAGCTTTCTTT
TRBV7-9,TRBJ2-5,-,-,CASSPAGEETQYF,TGTGCCAGCAGCCCCGCCGGGGAGGAGACCCAGTACTTC
TRBV27,TRBJ1-5,-,TRBD1,CASAFTGTGNQPQHF,TGTGCCAGCGCATTTACCGGGACAGGCAATCAGCCCCAGCATTTT
TRBV6-1,TRBJ2-5,-,TRBD2,CASSERRGGRETQYF,TGTGCCAGCAGTGAACGGCGGGGGGGACGAGAGACCCAGTACTTC
TRBV7-2,TRBJ2-1,-,TRBD2,CASSLSGSGSLQGEQFF,TGTGCCAGCAGCTTATCCGGTAGCGGGAGCCTACAAGGGGAGCAGTTCTTC
TRBV2,TRBJ1-1,-,-,CASRNARGDRVHAEAFF,TGTGCCAGCAGGAACGCGCGCGGGGATCGGGTTCATGCTGAAGCTTTCTTT
TRBV5-1,TRBJ2-5,-,-,CASSLSLGVGGETQYF,TGCGCCAGCAGCTTGTCTCTCGGCGTTGGCGGAGAGACCCAGTACTTC
TRBV10-3,TRBJ2-2,once,-,CAISGGVGAGTGELFF,TGTGCCATCAGTGGGGGTGTCGGCGCGGGAACCGGGGAGCTGTTTTTT
TRBV3-1/TRBV3-2,TRBJ2-5,-,-,CASSQVAGETQYF,TGTGCCAGCAGCCAGGTCGCGGGAGAGACCCAGTACTTC
TRBV7-2,TRBJ2-5,-,-,CASSLAAGDLETQYF,TGTGCCAGCAGTTTAGCGGCGGGTGACCTAGAGACCCAGTACTTC
TRBV6-1,TRBJ1-1,-,-,CASSEAMGGNTEAFF,TGTGCCAGCAGTGAAGCGATGGGGGGAAACACTGAAGCTTTCTTT
TRBV19,TRBJ2-7,-,TRBD1,CASSITGADSEQYF,TGTGCCAGTAGTATTACAGGGGCTGACTCCGAGCAGTACTTC
TRBV5-6,TRBJ2-3,-,TRBD2,CASSLGVAGVGDTQYF,TGTGCCAGCAGCTTGGGGGTAGCGGGAGTGGGAGATACGCAGTATTTT
TRBV4-1,TRBJ2-7,-,-,CASSQTGTRVENEQYF,TGCGCCAGCAGCCAGACCGGGACACGGGTCGAGAACGAGCAGTACTTC
TRBV2,TRBJ1-1,-,TRBD1,CASSPGQGRTEAFF,TGTGCCAGCAGCCCCGGACAGGGTAGGACTGAAGCTTTCTTT
TRBV18,TRBJ1-1,-,-,CASSPPAGSTEAFF,TGTGCCAGCTCACCCCCCGCAGGGTCCACTGAAGCTTTCTTT
TRBV9,TRBJ2-7,-,TRBD1,CASSVGTGGPYEQYF,TGTGCCAGCAGCGTAGGGACAGGGGGACCCTACGAGCAGTACTTC
TRBV2,TRBJ1-1,-,-,CASSEFGTEAFF,TGTGCCAGCAGTGAATTCGGCACTGAAGCTTTCTTT
TRBV10-2,TRBJ2-7,-,TRBD2,CASSDPTSGRTPYEQYF,TGCGCCAGCAGTGATCCTACTAGCGGGAGGACCCCCTACGAGCAGTACTTC
TRBV27,TRBJ1-4,few,-,CASRLNGGKLFF,TGTGCCAGTAGATTAAATGGAGGAAAACTGTTTTTT
TRBV7-9,TRBJ1-2,-,TRBD1,CASSPQGASGYTF,TGTGCCAGCAGCCCACAGGGGGCGTCTGGCTACACCTTC
TRBV30,TRBJ2-3,-,-,CAWTPVVDTQYF,TGTGCCTGGACCCCCGTTGTAGATACGCAGTATTTT
TRBV4-1,TRBJ2-1,-,-,CASSQEPGVNEQFF,TGCGCCAGCAGCCAAGAGCCAGGTGTTAATGAGCAGTTCTTC
TRBV6-4,TRBJ2-7,-,-,CASSEEGLPTYEQYF,TGTGCCAGCAGTGAGGAGGGGCTGCCGACCTACGAGCAGTACTTC
TRBV30,TRBJ1-1,-,-,CAWSGGPAAFF,TGTGCCTGGAGTGGAGGCCCGGCAGCTTTCTTT
TRBV6-1,TRBJ1-2,-,TRBD1,CASSDTGVGYGYTF,TGTGCCAGCAGTGACACAGGGGTAGGGTATGGCTACACCTTC
TRBV30,TRBJ2-4,-,-,CAWSVRGSNIQYF,TGTGCCTGGAGTGTGCGAGGGTCGAACATTCAGTACTTC
TRBV5-4,TRBJ2-6,-,-,CASSLAGSSGANVLTF,TGTGCCAGCAGCTTGGCCGGGTCCTCTGGGGCCAACGTCCTGACTTTC
TRBV6-2/TRBV6-3,TRBJ1-1,-,TRBD1,CASSWLGGTGDTEAFF,TGTGCCAGCAGTTGGCTGGGGGGGACAGGGGACACTGAAGCTTTCTTT
TRBV5-4,TRBJ1-1,-,-,CASSLTARDEAFF,TGTGCCAGCAGCCTTACCGCGCGGGACGAGGCTTTCTTT
TRBV13,TRBJ1-5,-,-,CASSSNNQPQHF,TGTGCCAGCAGCTCAAATAATCAGCCCCAGCATTTT
TRBV7-9,TRBJ2-1,medium-sized,-,CASSLTRLAPNNRNEQFF,TGTGCCAGCAGCTTAACGAGGCTAGCGCCTAACAATCGAAATGAGCAGTTCTTC
TRBV29-1,TRBJ1-1,-,-,CSAVRATNTEAFF,TGCAGCGCAGTAAGAGCAACGAACACTGAAGCTTTCTTT
TRBV5-1,TRBJ2-3,-,-,CASSLAGASDEYF,TGCGCCAGCAGCTTGGCCGGGGCTAGCGATGAGTATTTT
TRBV3-1/TRBV3-2,TRBJ1-6,-,-,CASSQQGSPLHF,TGTGCCAGCAGCCAACAGGGTTCACCCCTCCACTTT
TRBV19,TRBJ1-3,few,-,CASSIVGSTGNTIYF,TGTGCCAGTAGTATAGTGGGGAGTACTGGAAACACCATATATTTT
TRBV24-1,TRBJ1-4,few,-,CATSEGVSEKLFF,TGTGCCACCAGCGAGGGGGTGTCTGAAAAACTGTTTTTT
TRBV30,TRBJ2-2,-,TRBD2,CAWSVPGLAVTGELFF,TGTGCCTGGAGTGTGCCCGGGCTAGCGGTCACCGGGGAGCTGTTTTTT
TRBV6-1,TRBJ1-5,-,TRBD1,CASSENDRTGQPQHF,TGTGCCAGCAGTGAAAATGACCGGACAGGCCAGCCCCAGCATTTT
TRBV5-6,TRBJ1-1,-,-,CASSLVQGWSTEAFF,TGTGCCAGCAGCTTGGTACAGGGTTGGTCCACTGAAGCTTTCTTT
TRBV15,TRBJ1-4,-,-,CATSRIGAGEWLANEKLFF,TGTGCCACCAGCAGGATTGGGGCAGGGGAGTGGTTGGCTAATGAAAAACTGTTTTTT
TRBV30,TRBJ2-7,few,TRBD2,CAWSGGSGFWYEQYF,TGTGCCTGGAGTGGTGGTAGCGGGTTTTGGTACGAGCAGTACTTC
TRBV6-4,TRBJ1-5,-,-,CASSPGGNNQPQHF,TGTGCCAGCAGCCCCGGCGGGAACAATCAGCCCCAGCATTTT
TRBV11-2,TRBJ1-2,-,-,CASRPGGVTSYTF,TGTGCCAGCAGGCCGGGGGGAGTCACAAGCTACACCTTC
TRBV7-6,TRBJ2-5,-,-,CASSLKGSGHLWEETQYF,TGTGCCAGCAGCTTAAAAGGCTCGGGACACCTATGGGAAGAGACCCAGTACTTC
TRBV5-4,TRBJ1-4,-,TRBD1,CASSLDRGDNEKLFF,TGTGCCAGCAGCCTCGACAGGGGGGATAATGAAAAACTGTTTTTT
TRBV30,TRBJ2-1,-,-,CAWSAQANYNEQFF,TGTGCCTGGAGTGCTCAGGCTAACTACAATGAGCAGTTCTTC
TRBV5-1,TRBJ2-2,few,-,CASSLDGTGELFF,TGCGCCAGCAGCTTGGACGGTACCGGGGAGCTGTTTTTT
TRBV10-2,TRBJ1-1,-,-,CASSVSGTEAFF,TGCGCCAGCTCGGTCTCGGGGACTGAAGCTTTCTTT
TRBV19,TRBJ1-1,-,-,CASSNLRRGEAFF,TGTGCCAGTAGCAACTTAAGACGGGGAGAAGCTTTCTTT
TRBV19,TRBJ1-5,-,-,CASSIGLRENQPQHF,TGTGCCAGTAGTATCGGGCTGAGGGAAAATCAGCCCCAGCATTTT